One sample yielded the 30 T cell receptor beta chains listed below, sequenced in a study of OX40 agonist ivuxolimab in advanced cancers. Repertoires were generated with immunoSEQ multiplex PCR, while TCRdb's copy carries only in-frame clones and drops some. The data contain about 76,000 clones, under 90% of them singletons. Sequenced material: CD4+ or CD8+ T cells sorted from blood, taken in a trial of the OX40 agonist ivuxolimab. These receptor sequences come from an adult with an advanced solid tumor such as melanoma, head and neck, liver or kidney cancer.

The chain carries TRBV7-9 and TRBJ1-2; D is uncertain. Trimming took 2 bases from V and 2 from J, leaving 6 bases between them. The CDR3 is 13 residues long. From germline, CDR1 is SEHNR and CDR2 FQNEAQ (reference sequence). The CDR3, as DNA: TGTGCCAGCAGCTTACACCAGAACTATGGCTACACCTTC. It is translated as CASSLHQNYGYTF.

The gene calls are TRBV9 and TRBJ2-1, with D perhaps TRBD2 (7 bases). The length of the CDR3 is 16 residues. V shed 3 bases and J shed 2 bases, with 15 bases lying between them. Germline V gives CDR1 SGDLS, CDR2 YYNGEE. The CDR3 bases are TGTGCCAGCAGCGGGGGGCGGGAGCCCCCCTACAATGAGCAGTTCTTC. This translates into CASSGGREPPYNEQFF.

V gene TRBV7-9 combines with J gene TRBJ1-2, with D hard to call. The germline V and J ends were trimmed by 1 base and 7 bases, with 10 bases remaining between them. Germline assignment: CDR1 SEHNR and CDR2 FQNEAQ (reference sequence). This CDR3 spans 13 amino acids. The CDR3: CASSLDREAGYTF. The CDR3 bases are TGTGCCAGCAGCTTAGACCGGGAGGCTGGCTACACCTTC.

V and J are TRBV14 and TRBJ1-2; 12 bases are shared with TRBD1. Trimming removed 4 bases from V and 7 bases from J; junction bases left unmatched: 13. The CDR3 has 17 residues. Germline values: CDR1 SGHDN, CDR2 FVKESK. This CDR3 reads CASSLGTGGAFSRGYTF. The CDR3 DNA reads as TGTGCCAGCAGCCTTGGGACAGGGGGCGCATTTTCTCGTGGCTACACCTTC.

The CDR3 sequence: CASSLPRLRRETQYF. CDR3 nucleotide sequence: TGTGCCAGCAGCTTACCCAGGTTAAGGAGAGAGACCCAGTACTTC. The V and J genes are TRBV7-9 and TRBJ2-5; D is uncertain. Trimming cost V 2 bases and J 4 bases, with 14 bases left between them. The CDR3 contains 15 residues. The germline gives CDR1 SEHNR, CDR2 FQNEAQ (reference sequence).

The chain employs TRBV10-3 and TRBJ1-2; 7 positions match TRBD1. V trimming: 4 bases; J trimming: 5 bases; junction bases outside the gene matches: 22. This CDR3 is built from 19 residues. The germline V gene has CDR1 ENHRY and CDR2 SYGVKD. The CDR3 loop is CAISGPQGTGEDLHYGYTF. The CDR3 DNA sequence: TGTGCCATCAGTGGCCCACAGGGGACGGGGGAGGATCTGCATTATGGCTACACCTTC.

Of note for this clone: Other DNA sequences from this sample encode an identical CDR3 as well. V and J are TRBV7-2 and TRBJ1-6; maybe TRBD1 (5 bases). The CDR3 is 14 amino acids. CDR1 is SGHTA and CDR2 is FQGNSA in the germline V gene. Trimming stripped 0 bases from V and 10 bases from J, with 10 bases between. The CDR3 DNA reads as TGTGCCAGCAGCTTAGCGGGGGGAAACTCACCCCTCCACTTT. Protein: CASSLAGGNSPLHF.

This rearrangement joins TRBV7-2 to TRBJ2-7; perhaps TRBD2 as D (6 bases). Germline-derived CDR1 and CDR2 are SGHTA and FQGNSA. The CDR3 sequence is 13 residues long. V gave up 0 bases and J gave up 4 bases, with 7 bases separating them. Here the CDR3 reads CASSLARDYEQYF. Written as DNA, the CDR3 is TGTGCCAGCAGCTTAGCGCGGGATTACGAGCAGTACTTC. Together with reference TRBV7-2 and TRBJ2-7, the CDR3 gives the full variable domain: GAGVSQSPSNKVTEKGKDVELRCDPISGHTALYWYRQSLGQGLEFLIYFQGNSAPDKSGLPSDRFSAERTGGSVSTLTIQRTQQEDSAVYLCASSLARDYEQYFGPGTRLTVT.

This clone has just one count. V and J are TRBV7-2 and TRBJ1-5, with 8 bases that match TRBD1. With 1 base clipped from V and 5 bases from J, the junction kept 7 bases outside the gene matches. The CDR3 totals 16 residues. Germline CDR1 and CDR2: SGHTA and FQGNSA. The CDR3 here is CASSLGGRGRDQPQHF. DNA of the CDR3: TGTGCCAGCAGCTTAGGAGGCAGGGGGCGCGATCAGCCCCAGCATTTT.

This clone was picked up many times. The chain joins TRBV2 to TRBJ2-5; the match to TRBD2 covers 12 bases. The V segment lost 8 bases and the J segment 5 bases; nucleotides outside the gene matches: 9. The CDR3 sequence is 15 residues long. Germline assignment: CDR1 SNHLY and CDR2 FYNNEI. CDR3 in DNA: TGTGCCAGCCTAGCAGCCGGGACTAGCGGGGAGACCCAGTACTTC. It translates to CASLAAGTSGETQYF.

V is TRBV6-6 and J is TRBJ1-1, with TRBD1 matching 7 bases. Germline V gene data show CDR1 as MNHNY and CDR2 as SVGAGI (reference sequence). The CDR3 has 13 residues. The V and J ends lost 7 bases and 12 bases, in that order; junction bases with no gene match: 14. Here the CDR3 DNA reads TGTGCCAGCAATACTCACCGGGGACAGAGGACTTTCTTT. Translation gives CASNTHRGQRTFF.

The genes are TRBV9 and TRBJ2-7, with D perhaps given as TRBD1 or TRBD2 (6 bases each). Germline V gene data show CDR1 as SGDLS and CDR2 as YYNGEE. Trimming removed 3 bases from V and 5 bases from J, with 18 bases in between. The CDR3 is made up of 15 amino acids. The CDR3 is CASSEGGLSSNEQYF. The CDR3 DNA reads TGTGCCAGCAGCGAGGGGGGACTGTCCTCTAACGAGCAGTACTTC.

The gene calls are TRBV11-2 and TRBJ2-7; 7 nucleotides line up with TRBD1. Germline assignment: CDR1 SGHAT and CDR2 FQNNGV. CDR3 size: 16 residues. The V segment lost 5 bases and the J segment 7 bases; nucleotides outside the gene matches: 17. CDR3 nucleotide sequence: TGTGCCAGCAGCCAGACCCCCGGGACAGTTCCTGGGGAGCAGTACTTC. It translates to CASSQTPGTVPGEQYF.

This chain uses TRBV9 with TRBJ1-1; D may be TRBD1 (5 bases). V shed 0 bases and J shed 4 bases, with 7 bases lying between them. The CDR3 is made up of 13 amino acids. Germline loops: CDR1 SGDLS, CDR2 YYNGEE. CDR3 coding DNA: TGTGCCAGCAGCGTAGAGGGGATCACTGAAGCTTTCTTT. This codes for CASSVEGITEAFF. Drawing the rest from reference TRBV9 and TRBJ1-1, the complete variable domain is DSGVTQTPKHLITATGQRVTLRCSPRSGDLSVYWYQQSLDQGLQFLIQYYNGEERAKGNILERFSAQQFPDLHSELNLSSLELGDSALYFCASSVEGITEAFFGQGTRLTVV.

J is TRBJ2-5 and V is TRBV6-1; 8 bases map to TRBD1. The CDR3 extends over 14 amino acids. Trimming cost V 3 bases and J 4 bases; bases outside gene matches: 4. Germline assignment: CDR1 MNHNS and CDR2 SASEGT. The CDR3 DNA follows: TGTGCCAGCAGTGACAGGGGGCCCGCAGAGACCCAGTACTTC. Residues: CASSDRGPAETQYF.

J is TRBJ1-2 and V is TRBV29-1; D is undetermined. Germline CDR1 SQVTM, CDR2 ANQGSEA. CDR3 size: 13 residues. The germline V and J ends were trimmed by 6 bases and 2 bases, with 13 bases remaining between them. The CDR3 spells CSVISGWNYGYTF. CDR3 DNA: TGCAGCGTCATATCAGGATGGAACTATGGCTACACCTTC.

CDR3 coding DNA: TGTGCCAGCGGGAAGCGGTACCTATCTCACAATGAGCAGTTCTTC. It specifies CASGKRYLSHNEQFF. The chain combines TRBV7-2 with TRBJ2-1; possibly TRBD2 for D (5 bases). CDR1 is SGHTA, CDR2 FQGNSA, per germline. Between the trimmed V and J ends, which lost 8 bases and 5 bases, there was a span of 19 bases. This CDR3 is built from 15 residues.

V usage is TRBV2 and J usage is TRBJ2-7, with 8 bases identical to TRBD1. The CDR3 sequence is 15 residues long. Germline V lookup: CDR1 SNHLY, CDR2 FYNNEI. V shed 6 bases and J 5 bases; nucleotides not matched to a gene: 12. The CDR3 region is CASSDRRTGSHEQYF. In nucleotides, the CDR3 is TGTGCCAGCAGCGACCGGCGGACAGGGAGCCACGAGCAGTACTTC.

The chain links TRBV18 to TRBJ1-3, with TRBD1 matching over 7 bases. The germline V gene has CDR1 KGHSH and CDR2 LQKENI. The CDR3 sequence is 16 residues long. V lost 5 bases and J lost 0; bases outside the gene matches: 7. The CDR3 sequence: CASSSNRQGSGNTIYF. The CDR3 DNA is TGTGCCAGCTCATCAAACAGACAGGGCTCTGGAAACACCATATATTTT.

The J gene is TRBJ2-6, the V gene TRBV6-5; the D is unclear. CDR3 length: 13 amino acids. Germline values: CDR1 MNHEY, CDR2 SVGAGI. Trimming left V 6 bases short and J 0 bases short, with 3 bases between. Here the CDR3 DNA reads TGTGCCAGCAGGCCCTCTGGGGCCAACGTCCTGACTTTC. Translating it yields CASRPSGANVLTF.

This chain uses TRBV6-1 with TRBJ1-6, with TRBD1 matching 9 bases. The length of the CDR3 is 14 residues. The germline V gene has CDR1 MNHNS and CDR2 SASEGT. The J segment lost 5 bases and the V segment lost 11 bases, leaving 7 bases of the junction unmatched. The CDR3 region has the DNA TGTGCCGGCACCGGGACAGGGAATAATTCACCCCTCCACTTT. Translated, it gives CAGTGTGNNSPLHF.

This chain links TRBV6-1 with TRBJ2-1, with D tentatively TRBD1 or TRBD2 (6 bases each). V gave up 3 bases and J gave up 12 bases, with 15 bases separating them. Germline CDR1 and CDR2: MNHNS and SASEGT. The CDR3 consists of 13 residues. The CDR3 DNA reads as TGTGCCAGCAGTGACTTTGAGGGGGGAGGGCAGTTCTTC. It translates to CASSDFEGGGQFF.

This sequence joins TRBV5-1 and TRBJ1-2; D is perhaps TRBD1 (6 bases). This CDR3 spans 14 amino acids. V was shortened by 5 bases and J by 4 bases, with 15 bases between the two germline ends. In germline, CDR1 is SGHRS, CDR2 YFSETQ. CDR3 nucleotides: TGCGCCAGCAGTTTAAGGGGGGACTCCTATGGCTACACCTTC. This translates into CASSLRGDSYGYTF.

The chain is built from TRBV6-1 and TRBJ2-4, with 7 bases lining up with TRBD2. CDR3 size: 13 residues. CDR1 and CDR2 from the germline V gene are MNHNS and SASEGT. After removal of 4 bases from V and 11 bases from J, the junction contained 8 bases not matched to a gene. The CDR3 DNA sequence: TGTGCCAGCAGTGCCAAGGGAGGGTATCTTCAGTACTTC. Translated: CASSAKGGYLQYF.

The genes are TRBV5-6 and TRBJ2-2; D is unresolved. Trimming pared 0 bases from V and 2 bases from J, leaving 11 bases between. Germline CDR1 is SGHDT and CDR2 is YYEEEE. The CDR3 spans 16 residues. This CDR3 reads CASSLAPGRNTGELFF. CDR3 bases: TGTGCCAGCAGCTTGGCCCCGGGCCGAAACACCGGGGAGCTGTTTTTT.

The chain uses TRBV7-9 and TRBJ2-3; 9 bases map to TRBD1. Germline lookup yields CDR1 SEHNR and CDR2 FQNEAQ (reference sequence). This CDR3 has 15 amino acids. Trimming took 1 base from V and 4 from J; bases not matched to a gene: 3. The CDR3 sequence is CASSLGDRAPDTQYF. For the CDR3, the DNA is TGTGCCAGCAGCTTAGGGGACAGGGCCCCAGATACGCAGTATTTT. The whole variable domain, remainder taken from reference TRBV7-9 and TRBJ2-3, is DTGVSQNPRHKITKRGQNVTFRCDPISEHNRLYWYRQTLGQGPEFLTYFQNEAQLEKSRLLSDRFSAERPKGSFSTLEIQRTEQGDSAMYLCASSLGDRAPDTQYFGPGTRLTVL.

The chain carries TRBV7-2 and TRBJ2-5, with D uncertain. This CDR3 region has 14 residues. Germline V CDR1 and CDR2: SGHTA, FQGNSA. The V end was cut by 3 bases, the J end by 7 bases, with 15 bases between. The CDR3 loop reads CASSFDTWGGTQYF. The DNA of the CDR3 is TGTGCCAGCAGCTTTGATACGTGGGGTGGGACCCAGTACTTC.

V usage is TRBV7-2 and J usage is TRBJ1-2, with no clear D. The CDR3 sequence is 14 residues long. The germline gives CDR1 SGHTA, CDR2 FQGNSA. Trimming removed 2 bases from V and 2 bases from J, with 9 bases in between. CDR3 loop: CASSLFAGNYGYTF. The CDR3, as DNA: TGTGCCAGCAGCTTATTTGCGGGGAACTATGGCTACACCTTC.

This clone appeared a few times. The V gene is TRBV10-2, the J gene TRBJ2-3, with 14 nucleotides matching TRBD2. The germline V gene encodes CDR1 WSHSY and CDR2 SAAADI. The ends lost 6 bases at V and 6 bases at J; junction bases unmatched: 5. The CDR3 covers 15 residues. CDR3 sequence (DNA): TGCGCCAGCAGAAAGGGACTAGCGGGGGCGGATACGCAGTATTTT. As protein: CASRKGLAGADTQYF.

The rearrangement links TRBV4-2 to TRBJ2-5; 10 nucleotides align to TRBD2. V shed 0 bases and J 7 bases; nucleotides not matched to a gene: 8. In germline, CDR1 is LGHNA, CDR2 YNFKEQ. CDR3 length: 16 amino acids. CDR3 amino acids: CASSQDLAGDQGTQYF. CDR3 nucleotides: TGTGCCAGCAGCCAAGATCTAGCGGGGGACCAGGGGACCCAGTACTTC.